This record concerns one T cell receptor beta chain sequence. The record originates from a study of shared T cell receptors in the human thymus. This CDR3 has 16 residues. CDR1 is MNHEY and CDR2 is SVGAGI in the germline V gene. V gave up 4 bases and J gave up 4 bases; unmatched junction bases: 4. Assay: immunoSEQ multiplex PCR; the TCRdb copy retains only in-frame clones and omits some. Counted here are hundreds of thousands of clones, 70% to 90% occurring once; the ten biggest clones make up just under 0.0095%. These data are also associated with another study on human thymus T cells. This second study notes: Thymic and blood repertoires appeared to show biased V and J gene usage.

The chain couples TRBV6-5 to TRBJ2-1; 13 nucleotides align to TRBD2. The specimen sequenced was thymocytes. The clonotype comes from a boy under three years old with a congenital heart defect. The CDR3 sequence is CASSCGTSGKYNEQFF. The CDR3, as DNA: TGTGCCAGCAGTTGTGGGACTAGCGGGAAATACAATGAGCAGTTCTTC.